The sequence of this TCR beta chain was determined in a study of beta chain features in type 1 diabetes. What was sequenced were expressed TCRB transcripts, since all of the isolated RNA had been reverse transcribed. The data were produced by immunoSEQ multiplex PCR, yet TCRdb's version contains in-frame clones alone and is incomplete. In the table there are under 250,000 clones, 11% to 15% of which are singletons. The source material was naive CD4+ T cells from blood. The TCR comes from a woman in her 40s in good health.

CDR3 protein: CASSLRPLAGGTSDTQYF. CDR3 DNA: TGTGCCAGCAGCTTACGCCCGCTAGCGGGGGGTACGTCAGATACGCAGTATTTT. The chain employs TRBV7-2 and TRBJ2-3, with TRBD2 matching over 11 bases. V shed 2 bases and J 4 bases; nucleotides not matched to a gene: 11. The CDR3 has 18 amino acids. Per the germline V gene, CDR1 is SGHTA and CDR2 is FQGNSA.